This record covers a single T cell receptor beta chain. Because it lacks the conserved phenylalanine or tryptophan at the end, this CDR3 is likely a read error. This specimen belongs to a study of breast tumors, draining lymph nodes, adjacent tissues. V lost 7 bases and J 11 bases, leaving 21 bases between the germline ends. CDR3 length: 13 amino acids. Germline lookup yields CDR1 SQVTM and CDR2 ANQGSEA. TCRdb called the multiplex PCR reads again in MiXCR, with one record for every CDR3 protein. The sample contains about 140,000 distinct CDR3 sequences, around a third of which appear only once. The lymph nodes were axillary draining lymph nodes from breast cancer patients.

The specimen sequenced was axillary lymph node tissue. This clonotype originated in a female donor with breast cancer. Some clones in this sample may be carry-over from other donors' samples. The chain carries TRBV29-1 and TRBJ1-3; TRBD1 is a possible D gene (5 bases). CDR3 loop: CSGARGFGKPIYS. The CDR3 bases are TGCAGCGGGGCGCGGGGCTTCGGAAAACCCATATATTCT.